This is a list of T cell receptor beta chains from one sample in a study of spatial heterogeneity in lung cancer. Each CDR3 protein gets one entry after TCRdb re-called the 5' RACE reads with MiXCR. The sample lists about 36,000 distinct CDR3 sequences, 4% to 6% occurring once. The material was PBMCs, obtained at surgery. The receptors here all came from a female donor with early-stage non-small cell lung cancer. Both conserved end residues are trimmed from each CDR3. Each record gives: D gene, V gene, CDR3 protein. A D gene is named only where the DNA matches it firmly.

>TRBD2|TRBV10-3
AISEMGAGDAKQF
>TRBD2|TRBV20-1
SAVVGTSGRDTQY
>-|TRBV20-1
SARSSRTETQY
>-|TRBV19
ASPPPPQNTEAF
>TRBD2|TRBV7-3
ASSSGPGLATTATQY
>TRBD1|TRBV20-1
SATGGTDTQY
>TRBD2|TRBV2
ASRDRLTSGIQETQY
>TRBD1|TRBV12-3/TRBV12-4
ASRGTGERDTEAF
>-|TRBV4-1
ASSQGAVTNTEAF
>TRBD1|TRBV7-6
ASSPGTAGNTVY
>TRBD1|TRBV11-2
ASRYRGPTNEKLF
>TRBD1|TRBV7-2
ASSLASTGGDIQY
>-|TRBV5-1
ASSLARQSYYNEQF
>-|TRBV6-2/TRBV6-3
ASRTWAANNEQF
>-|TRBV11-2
ASSSRTVGETQY
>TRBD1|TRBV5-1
ASSLGTGQETQY
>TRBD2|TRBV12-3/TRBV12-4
ASSKLAGGPRSSTDTQY
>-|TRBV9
ASSAGETGEKLF
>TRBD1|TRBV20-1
SGEAIRDRFYEQY
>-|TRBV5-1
ASSLGDTHSPLH
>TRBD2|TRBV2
ASSEAGLAAYNEQF
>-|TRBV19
ASSNPSGGGTNYGYT
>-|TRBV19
ASRNVLYGYT
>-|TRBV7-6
ASSPNYGAGTEAF
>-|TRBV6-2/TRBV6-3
ASRLTGSHPYEQY
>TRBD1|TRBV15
ATSRGTGGLEKLF
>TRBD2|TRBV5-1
ASSLGTSGGQEQF
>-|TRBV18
ASSPPGRLGTGANVLT
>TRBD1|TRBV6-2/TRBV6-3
ASSYAGQGDYEQY
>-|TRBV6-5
ASRSPGHEGTEAF
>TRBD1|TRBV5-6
ASSWRTGYNEQF
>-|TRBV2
ASSGGYGYT
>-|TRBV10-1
ASSNPGPTDTQY
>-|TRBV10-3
AITEDGGTEAF
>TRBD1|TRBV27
ASSLLPGQGEETQY
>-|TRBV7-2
ASSAQKGDSPLH
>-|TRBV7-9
ASSLVDGGHGDTQY
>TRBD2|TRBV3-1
ASSQVPSGDETQY
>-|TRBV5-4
ASSLWTVAKNIQY
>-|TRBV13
ASSLKGGNTEAF
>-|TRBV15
ATRLPEPGLHNEQF
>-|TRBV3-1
ASSQGSGNYGYT
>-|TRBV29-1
SVSQNYQETQY
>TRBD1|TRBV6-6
ASGTGAGNQPQH
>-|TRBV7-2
ASSFGVANTEAF
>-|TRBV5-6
ASGTKNYEQY
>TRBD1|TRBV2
ASRQGGTDYGYT
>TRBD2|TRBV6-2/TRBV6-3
ASSYGTSGSNEQF
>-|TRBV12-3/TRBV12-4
ASSLWGNEQF
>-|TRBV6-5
ASSPRPRPGEKLF
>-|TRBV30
ASSSSGALGTQY
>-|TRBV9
ASSPRTDSYEQY
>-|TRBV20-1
SAGRPGSSLEQY
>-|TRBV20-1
SARVWRPRSETQY
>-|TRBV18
ASSPQTDEQY
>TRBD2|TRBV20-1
SAKLAGGRYEQY
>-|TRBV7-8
ASSEQVSGNTIY
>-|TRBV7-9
ASSLGVYEQY